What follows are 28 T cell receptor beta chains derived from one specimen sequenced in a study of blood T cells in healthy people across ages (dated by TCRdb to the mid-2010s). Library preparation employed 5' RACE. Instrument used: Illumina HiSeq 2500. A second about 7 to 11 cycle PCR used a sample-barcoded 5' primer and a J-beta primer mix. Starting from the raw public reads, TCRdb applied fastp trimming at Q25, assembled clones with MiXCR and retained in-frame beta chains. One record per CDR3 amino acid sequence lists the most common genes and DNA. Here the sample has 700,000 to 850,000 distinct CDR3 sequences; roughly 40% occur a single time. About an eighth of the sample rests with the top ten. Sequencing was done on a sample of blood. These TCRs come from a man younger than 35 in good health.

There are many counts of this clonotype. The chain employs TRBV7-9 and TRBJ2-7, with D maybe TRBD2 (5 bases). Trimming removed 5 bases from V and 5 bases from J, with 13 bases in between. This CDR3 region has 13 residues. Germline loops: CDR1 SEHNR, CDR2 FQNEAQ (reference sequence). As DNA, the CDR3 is TGTGCCAGCAGCGCCACTAGAAACCACGAGCAGTACTTC. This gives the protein CASSATRNHEQYF. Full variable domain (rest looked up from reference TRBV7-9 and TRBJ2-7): DTGVSQNPRHKITKRGQNVTFRCDPISEHNRLYWYRQTLGQGPEFLTYFQNEAQLEKSRLLSDRFSAERPKGSFSTLEIQRTEQGDSAMYLCASSATRNHEQYFGPGTRLTVT.

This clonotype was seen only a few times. Written as DNA, the CDR3 is TGTGCCAGCAGCTTACTAGCGGGGGGGCCGGACACCGGGGAGCTGTTTTTT. It translates to CASSLLAGGPDTGELFF. J is TRBJ2-2 and V is TRBV11-2; 12 nucleotides agree with TRBD2. Trimming removed 2 bases from V and 3 bases from J; junction bases left unmatched: 4. The CDR3 spans 17 residues. Germline V gene data show CDR1 as SGHAT and CDR2 as FQNNGV.

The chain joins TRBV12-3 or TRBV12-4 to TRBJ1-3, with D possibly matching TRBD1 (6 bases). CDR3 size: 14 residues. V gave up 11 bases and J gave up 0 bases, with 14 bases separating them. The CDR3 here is CACQDRRSGNTIYF. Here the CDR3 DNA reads TGTGCCTGTCAAGACAGGCGCTCTGGAAACACCATATATTTT.

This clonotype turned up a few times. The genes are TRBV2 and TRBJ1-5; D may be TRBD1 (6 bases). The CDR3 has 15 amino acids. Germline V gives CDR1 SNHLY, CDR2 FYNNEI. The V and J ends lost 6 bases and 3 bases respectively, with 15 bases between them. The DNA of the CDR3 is TGTGCCAGCAGGGCCCAGGGGAACATCAATCAGCCCCAGCATTTT. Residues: CASRAQGNINQPQHF.

CDR3: CASSLGPSYTF. The CDR3 nucleotides read TGTGCCAGCAGCTTAGGTCCTAGCTACACCTTC. This rearrangement joins TRBV7-2 to TRBJ1-2; D remains ambiguous. This CDR3 contains 11 residues. Germline CDR1 is SGHTA and CDR2 is FQGNSA. The V and J ends lost 1 base and 9 bases respectively, with 6 bases between them.

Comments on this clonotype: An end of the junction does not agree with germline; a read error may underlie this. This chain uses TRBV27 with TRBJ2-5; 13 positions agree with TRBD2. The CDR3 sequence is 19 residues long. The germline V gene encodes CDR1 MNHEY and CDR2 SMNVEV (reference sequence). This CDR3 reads CASSKTLAGGPMNQGTQYF. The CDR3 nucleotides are TGTGCCAGCAGTAAAACACTAGCGGGGGGGCCTATGAACCAAGGGACCCAGTACTTC.

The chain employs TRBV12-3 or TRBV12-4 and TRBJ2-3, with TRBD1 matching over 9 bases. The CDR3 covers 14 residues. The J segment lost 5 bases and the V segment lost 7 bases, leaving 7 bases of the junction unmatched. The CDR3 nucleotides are TGTGCCAGCACCGGGACAGGGATTGTAGATACGCAGTATTTT. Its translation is CASTGTGIVDTQYF.

CDR3 coding DNA: TGTGCCAGCAGCCAGGGACTAGACTCCTACGAGCAGTACTTC. Protein sequence: CASSQGLDSYEQYF. V is TRBV4-2 and J is TRBJ2-7; the match to TRBD2 covers 8 bases. Germline CDR1 LGHNA, CDR2 YNFKEQ. There are 14 residues in the CDR3. V was clipped by 3 bases and J by 0 bases; unmatched bases: 1.

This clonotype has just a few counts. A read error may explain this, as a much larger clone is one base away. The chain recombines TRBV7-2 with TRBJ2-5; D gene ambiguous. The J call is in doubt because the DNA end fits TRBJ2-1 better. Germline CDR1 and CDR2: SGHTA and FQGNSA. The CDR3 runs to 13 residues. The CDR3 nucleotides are TGTGCCAGCAGCTTAGGCAACCAAGAGACCCAGTTCTTC. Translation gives CASSLGNQETQFF.

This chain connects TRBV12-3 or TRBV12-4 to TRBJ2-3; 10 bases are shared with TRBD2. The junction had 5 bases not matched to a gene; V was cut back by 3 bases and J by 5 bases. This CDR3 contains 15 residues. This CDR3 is CASSFRGLALDTQYF. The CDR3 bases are TGTGCCAGCAGTTTTCGGGGACTAGCGTTAGATACGCAGTATTTT.

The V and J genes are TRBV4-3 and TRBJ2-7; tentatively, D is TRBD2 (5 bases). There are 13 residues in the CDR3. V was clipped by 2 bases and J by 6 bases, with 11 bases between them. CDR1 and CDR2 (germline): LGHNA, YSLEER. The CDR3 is CASSQPGVGEQYF. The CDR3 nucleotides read TGCGCCAGCAGCCAACCCGGGGTGGGCGAGCAGTACTTC.

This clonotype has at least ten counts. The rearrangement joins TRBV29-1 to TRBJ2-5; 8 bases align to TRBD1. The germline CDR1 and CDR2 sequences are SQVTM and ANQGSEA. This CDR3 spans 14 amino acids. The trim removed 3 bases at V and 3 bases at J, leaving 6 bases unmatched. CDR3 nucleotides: TGCAGCGTTGATTGGGGACAGGACGAAGAGACCCAGTACTTC. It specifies CSVDWGQDEETQYF.

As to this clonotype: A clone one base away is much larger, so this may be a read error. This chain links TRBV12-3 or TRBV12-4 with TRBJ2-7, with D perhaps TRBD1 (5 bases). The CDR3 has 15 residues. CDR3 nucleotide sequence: TGTGCCGGCAGCCCCCCCAGGGCTCAAGGCTACGAGCAGTACTTC. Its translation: CAGSPPRAQGYEQYF.

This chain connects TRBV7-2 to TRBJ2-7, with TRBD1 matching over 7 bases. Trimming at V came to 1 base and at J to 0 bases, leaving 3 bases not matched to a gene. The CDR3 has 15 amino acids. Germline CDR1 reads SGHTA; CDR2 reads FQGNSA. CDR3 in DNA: TGTGCCAGCAGCTTAGGCCCAGGGGGCTCCTACGAGCAGTACTTC. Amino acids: CASSLGPGGSYEQYF. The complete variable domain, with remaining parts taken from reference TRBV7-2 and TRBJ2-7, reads GAGVSQSPSNKVTEKGKDVELRCDPISGHTALYWYRQSLGQGLEFLIYFQGNSAPDKSGLPSDRFSAERTGGSVSTLTIQRTQQEDSAVYLCASSLGPGGSYEQYFGPGTRLTVT.

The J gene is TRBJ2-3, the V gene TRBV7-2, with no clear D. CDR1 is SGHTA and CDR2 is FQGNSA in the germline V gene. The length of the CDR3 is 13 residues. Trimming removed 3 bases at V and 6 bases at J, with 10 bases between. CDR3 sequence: CASSFDGSDTQYF. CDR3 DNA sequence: TGTGCCAGCAGCTTCGACGGGTCGGATACGCAGTATTTT.

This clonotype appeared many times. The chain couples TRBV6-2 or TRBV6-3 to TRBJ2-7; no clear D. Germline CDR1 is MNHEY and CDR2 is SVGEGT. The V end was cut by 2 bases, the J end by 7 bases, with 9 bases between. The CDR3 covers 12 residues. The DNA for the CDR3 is TGTGCCAGCAGTTACGTTCCTCTTGAGCAGTACTTC. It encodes CASSYVPLEQYF.

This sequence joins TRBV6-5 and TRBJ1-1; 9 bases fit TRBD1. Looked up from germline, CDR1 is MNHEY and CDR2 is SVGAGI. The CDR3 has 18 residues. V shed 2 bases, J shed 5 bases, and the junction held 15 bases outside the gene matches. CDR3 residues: CASSYNLRDRELGTEAFF. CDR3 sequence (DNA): TGTGCCAGCAGTTACAATTTGAGGGACAGGGAACTCGGAACTGAAGCTTTCTTT.

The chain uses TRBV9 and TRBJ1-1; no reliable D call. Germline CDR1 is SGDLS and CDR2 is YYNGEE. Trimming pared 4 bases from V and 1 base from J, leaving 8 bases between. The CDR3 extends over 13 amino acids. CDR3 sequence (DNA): TGTGCCAGCAGCCCCCCGGAGAACACTGAAGCTTTCTTT. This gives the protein CASSPPENTEAFF.

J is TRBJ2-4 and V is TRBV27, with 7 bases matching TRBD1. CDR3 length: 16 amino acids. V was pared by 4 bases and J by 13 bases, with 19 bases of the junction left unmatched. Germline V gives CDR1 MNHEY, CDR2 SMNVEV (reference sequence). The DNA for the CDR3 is TGTGCCAGCAGTTCCCCGACCCCCGACAGGGTTGGGGAGCAGTACTTC. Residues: CASSSPTPDRVGEQYF.

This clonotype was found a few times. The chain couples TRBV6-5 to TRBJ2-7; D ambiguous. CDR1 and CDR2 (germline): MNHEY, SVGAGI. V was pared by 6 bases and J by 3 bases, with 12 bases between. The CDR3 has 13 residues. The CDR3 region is CASSPSVYYEQYF. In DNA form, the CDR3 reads TGTGCCAGCAGCCCGTCAGTATACTACGAGCAGTACTTC.

CDR3 sequence: CASSLESQSEAFF. Written as DNA, the CDR3 is TGCGCCAGCAGCTTGGAATCGCAGTCAGAAGCTTTCTTT. V gene TRBV5-1 combines with J gene TRBJ1-1; no firm D call. Trimming left V 0 bases short and J 8 bases short, with 11 bases between. Germline-derived CDR1 and CDR2 are SGHRS and YFSETQ. The length of the CDR3 is 13 residues.

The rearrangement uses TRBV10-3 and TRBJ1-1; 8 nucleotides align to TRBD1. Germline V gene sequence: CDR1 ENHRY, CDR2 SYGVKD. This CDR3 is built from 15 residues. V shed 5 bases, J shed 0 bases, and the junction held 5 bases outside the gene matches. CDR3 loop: CAISSGGGVNTEAFF. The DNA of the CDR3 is TGTGCCATCAGTTCAGGGGGCGGTGTGAACACTGAAGCTTTCTTT.

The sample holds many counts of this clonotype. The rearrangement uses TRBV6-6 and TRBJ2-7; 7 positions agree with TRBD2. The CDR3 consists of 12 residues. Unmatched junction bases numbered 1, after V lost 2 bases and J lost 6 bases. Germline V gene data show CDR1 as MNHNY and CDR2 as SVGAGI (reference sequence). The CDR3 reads CASSYGTTEQYF. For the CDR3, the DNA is TGTGCCAGCAGTTACGGGACTACCGAGCAGTACTTC.

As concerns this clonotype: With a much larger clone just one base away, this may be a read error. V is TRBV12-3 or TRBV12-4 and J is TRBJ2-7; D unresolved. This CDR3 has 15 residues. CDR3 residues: CASSSRTQPSYEKYF. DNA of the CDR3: TGTGCCAGCAGTTCGCGGACGCAACCTTCCTACGAGAAGTACTTC.

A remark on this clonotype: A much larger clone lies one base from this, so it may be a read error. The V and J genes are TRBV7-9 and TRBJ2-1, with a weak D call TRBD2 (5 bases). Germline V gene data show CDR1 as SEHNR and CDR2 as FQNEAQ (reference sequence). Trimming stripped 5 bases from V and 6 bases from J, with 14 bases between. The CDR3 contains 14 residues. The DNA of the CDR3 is TGTGCCAGCAGCGGTGGCGGGTCGGGCAATGAGCAGTTCTTC. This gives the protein CASSGGGSGNEQFF.

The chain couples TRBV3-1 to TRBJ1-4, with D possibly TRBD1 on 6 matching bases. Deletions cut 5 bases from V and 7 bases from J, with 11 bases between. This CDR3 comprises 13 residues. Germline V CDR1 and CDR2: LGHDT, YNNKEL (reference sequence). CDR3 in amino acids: CASSSNRAEKLFF. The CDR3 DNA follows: TGTGCCAGCAGCTCCAACAGGGCTGAAAAACTGTTTTTT.

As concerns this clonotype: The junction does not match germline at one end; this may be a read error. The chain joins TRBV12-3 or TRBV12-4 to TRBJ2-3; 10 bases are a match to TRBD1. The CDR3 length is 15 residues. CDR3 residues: CASKWTGGMADTQYF. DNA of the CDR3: TGTGCCAGCAAATGGACAGGGGGGATGGCAGATACGCAATATTTT.

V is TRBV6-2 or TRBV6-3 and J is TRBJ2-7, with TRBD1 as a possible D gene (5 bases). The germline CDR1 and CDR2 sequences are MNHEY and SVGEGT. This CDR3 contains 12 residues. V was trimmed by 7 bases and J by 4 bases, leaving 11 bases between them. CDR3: CASTISGYEQYF. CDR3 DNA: TGTGCCAGCACGATCTCAGGGTACGAGCAGTACTTC.